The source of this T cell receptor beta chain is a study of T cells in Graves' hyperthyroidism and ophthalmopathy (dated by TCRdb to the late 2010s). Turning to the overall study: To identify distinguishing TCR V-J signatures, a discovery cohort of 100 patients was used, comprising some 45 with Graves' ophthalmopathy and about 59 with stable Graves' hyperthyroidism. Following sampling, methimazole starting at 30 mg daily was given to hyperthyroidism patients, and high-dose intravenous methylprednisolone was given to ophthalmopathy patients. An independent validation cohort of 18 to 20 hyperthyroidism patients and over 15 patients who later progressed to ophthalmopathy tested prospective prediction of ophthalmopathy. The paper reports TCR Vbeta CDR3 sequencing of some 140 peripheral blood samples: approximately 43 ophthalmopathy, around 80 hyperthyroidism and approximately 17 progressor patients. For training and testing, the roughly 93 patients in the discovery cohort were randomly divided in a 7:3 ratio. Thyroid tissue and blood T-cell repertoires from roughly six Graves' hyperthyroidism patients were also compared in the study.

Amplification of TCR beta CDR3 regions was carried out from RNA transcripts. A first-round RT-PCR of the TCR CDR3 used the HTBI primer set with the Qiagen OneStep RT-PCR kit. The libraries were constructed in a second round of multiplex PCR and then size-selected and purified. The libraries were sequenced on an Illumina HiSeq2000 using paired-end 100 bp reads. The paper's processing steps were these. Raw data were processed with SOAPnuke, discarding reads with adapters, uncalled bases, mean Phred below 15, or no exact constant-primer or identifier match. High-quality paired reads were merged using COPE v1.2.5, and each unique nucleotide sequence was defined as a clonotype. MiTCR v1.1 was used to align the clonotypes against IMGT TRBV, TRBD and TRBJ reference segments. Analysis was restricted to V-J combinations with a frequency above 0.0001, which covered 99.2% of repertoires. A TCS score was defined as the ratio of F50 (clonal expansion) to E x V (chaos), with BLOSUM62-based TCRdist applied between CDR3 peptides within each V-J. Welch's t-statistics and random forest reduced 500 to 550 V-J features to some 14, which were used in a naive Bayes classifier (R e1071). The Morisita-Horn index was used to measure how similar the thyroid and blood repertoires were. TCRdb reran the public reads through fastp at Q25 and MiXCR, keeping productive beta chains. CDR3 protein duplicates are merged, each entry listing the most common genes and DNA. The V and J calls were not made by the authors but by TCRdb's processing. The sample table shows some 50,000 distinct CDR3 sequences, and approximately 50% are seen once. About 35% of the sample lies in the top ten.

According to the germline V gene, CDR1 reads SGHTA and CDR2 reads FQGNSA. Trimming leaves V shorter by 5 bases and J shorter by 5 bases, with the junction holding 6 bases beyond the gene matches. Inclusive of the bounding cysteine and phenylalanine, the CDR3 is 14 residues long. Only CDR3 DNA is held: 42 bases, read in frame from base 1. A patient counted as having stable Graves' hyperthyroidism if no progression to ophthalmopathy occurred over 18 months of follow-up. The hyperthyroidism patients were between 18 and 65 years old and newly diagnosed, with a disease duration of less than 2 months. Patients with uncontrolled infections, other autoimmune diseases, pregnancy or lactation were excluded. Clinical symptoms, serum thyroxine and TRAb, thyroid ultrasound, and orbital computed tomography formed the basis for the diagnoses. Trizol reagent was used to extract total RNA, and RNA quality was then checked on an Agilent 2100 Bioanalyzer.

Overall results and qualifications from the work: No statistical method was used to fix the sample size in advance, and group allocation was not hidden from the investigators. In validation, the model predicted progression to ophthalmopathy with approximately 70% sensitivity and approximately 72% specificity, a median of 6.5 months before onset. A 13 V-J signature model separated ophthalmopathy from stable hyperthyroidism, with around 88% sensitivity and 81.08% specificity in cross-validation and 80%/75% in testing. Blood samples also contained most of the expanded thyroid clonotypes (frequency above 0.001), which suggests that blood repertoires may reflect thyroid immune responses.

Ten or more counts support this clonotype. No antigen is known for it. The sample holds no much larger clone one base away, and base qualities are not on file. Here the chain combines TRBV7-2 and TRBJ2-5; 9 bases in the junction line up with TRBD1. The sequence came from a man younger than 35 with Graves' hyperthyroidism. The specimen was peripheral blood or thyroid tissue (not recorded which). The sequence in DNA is TGTGCCAGCAGCGCACAGGGGGCGCATGAGACCCAGTACTTC. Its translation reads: CASSAQGAHETQYF.